This T cell receptor beta chain appears in the sequencing data of a study of cytomegalovirus exposure and HLA in healthy donors. About the study: Ancestry clustering placed around four fifths of 300 to 400 genotyped donors in the Caucasian-associated cluster.

Study results and caveats: A later analysis, which compared TCR beta chains of equal frequency, found the HLA-associated ones more clonally expanded. The authors assumed roughly uniform sequencing depth across donors for presence/absence analyses. In most subjects, TCR beta sequences reportedly gave accurate predictions of HLA-A and HLA-B alleles.

The CDR3 extends over 15 amino acids. V lost 5 bases to trimming and J lost 3 bases, with 14 bases between them. Germline V gene data show CDR1 as MNHEY and CDR2 as SMNVEV (reference sequence). Use of 60 Vbeta and 13 Jbeta primers characterized the PCR. Repertoires were generated with immunoSEQ multiplex PCR, while TCRdb's copy carries only in-frame clones and drops some. The sample includes 200,000 or so clones, over 60% seen only once; the top ten take around 1.7%. With regard to this clone: No antigen is known for it.

The chain uses TRBV27 and TRBJ2-1, with D maybe TRBD1 (7 bases). This receptor was identified in a man between 18 and 29 years old in good health and CMV-seronegative. The sequenced sample consisted of PBMCs. CDR3 DNA: TGTGCCAGCAGTATCGGGACAGCGGGCTACAATGAGCAGTTCTTC. Translated, it gives CASSIGTAGYNEQFF.